This TCR beta chain was recorded in a study of shared clonotypes between healthy human individuals. The overall study: Per donor, three plates held CD4 naive cells, three held CD4 memory, two held CD8 naive and one held CD8 memory.

Remarks on this clone: Other nucleotide sequences from this sample produce the same CDR3.

In the naive CD8 group, cells lacked CD45RO and were positively selected for CCR7, so terminally differentiated effector memory CD45RA+ cells were left out. V lost 6 bases and J 2 bases, leaving 11 bases between the germline ends. The CDR3 is 13 amino acids. Germline V lookup: CDR1 MNHEY, CDR2 SVGAGI. Only in-frame clones appear in the TCRdb table, and some are missing; sequencing was by immunoSEQ multiplex PCR. The data contain about 2 million clones, roughly 95% of them singletons. The V call is TRBV6-5, the J call TRBJ2-7, with D hard to call. The source material was naive CD8+ T cells sorted from blood. The receptor was derived from a man younger than 35 in good health. The CDR3 bases are TGTGCCAGCAGCTTTTCTGGGGCCTACGAGCAGTACTTC. Residues: CASSFSGAYEQYF.